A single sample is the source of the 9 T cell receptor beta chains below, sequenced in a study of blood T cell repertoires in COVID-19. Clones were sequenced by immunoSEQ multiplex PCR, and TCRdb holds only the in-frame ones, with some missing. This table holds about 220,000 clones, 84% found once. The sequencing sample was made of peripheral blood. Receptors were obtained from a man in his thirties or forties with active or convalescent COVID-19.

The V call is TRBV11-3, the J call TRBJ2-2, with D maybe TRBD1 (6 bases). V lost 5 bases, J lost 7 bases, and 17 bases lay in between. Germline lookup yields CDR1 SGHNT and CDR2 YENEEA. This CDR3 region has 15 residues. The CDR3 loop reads CASSPGVGFVGELFF. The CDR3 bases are TGTGCCAGCAGCCCAGGGGTTGGTTTCGTCGGGGAGCTGTTTTTT.

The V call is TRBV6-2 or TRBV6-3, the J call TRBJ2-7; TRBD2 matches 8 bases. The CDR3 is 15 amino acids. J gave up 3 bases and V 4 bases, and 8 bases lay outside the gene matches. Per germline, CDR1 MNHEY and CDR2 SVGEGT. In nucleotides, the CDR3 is TGTGCCAGCAGTTGGGCCGGGCTAGCGGGCTACGAGCAGTACTTC. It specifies CASSWAGLAGYEQYF.

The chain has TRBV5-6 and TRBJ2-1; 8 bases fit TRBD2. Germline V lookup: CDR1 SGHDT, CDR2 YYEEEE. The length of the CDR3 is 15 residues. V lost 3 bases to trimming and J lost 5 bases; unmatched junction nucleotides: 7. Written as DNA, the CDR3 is TGTGCCAGCAGCTACCGGACTAGCCTTCACAATGAGCAGTTCTTC. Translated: CASSYRTSLHNEQFF.

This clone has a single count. Here the CDR3 reads CATGQGRDQPQHF. The CDR3, as DNA: TGTGCCACAGGACAGGGGAGAGATCAGCCCCAGCATTTT. This chain links TRBV4-2 with TRBJ1-5, with 9 bases fitting TRBD1. The CDR3 contains 13 residues. The V and J ends lost 10 bases and 5 bases, in that order; junction bases with no gene match: 6. The V gene's germline CDR1 is LGHNA and CDR2 YNFKEQ.

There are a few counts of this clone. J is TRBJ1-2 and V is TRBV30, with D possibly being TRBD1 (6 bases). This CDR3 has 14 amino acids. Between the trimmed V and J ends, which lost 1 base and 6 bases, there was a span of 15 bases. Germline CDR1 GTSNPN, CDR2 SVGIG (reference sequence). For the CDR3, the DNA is TGTGCCTGGAGTGGAGGGGGTGGGCAGAATGGCTACACCTTC. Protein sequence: CAWSGGGGQNGYTF.

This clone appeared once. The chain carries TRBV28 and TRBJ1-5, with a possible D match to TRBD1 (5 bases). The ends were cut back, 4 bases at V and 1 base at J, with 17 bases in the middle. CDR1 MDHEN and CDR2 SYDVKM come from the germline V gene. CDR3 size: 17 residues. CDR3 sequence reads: CASSYGAARTSNQPQHF. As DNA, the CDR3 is TGTGCCAGCAGTTATGGGGCTGCAAGGACAAGCAATCAGCCCCAGCATTTT.

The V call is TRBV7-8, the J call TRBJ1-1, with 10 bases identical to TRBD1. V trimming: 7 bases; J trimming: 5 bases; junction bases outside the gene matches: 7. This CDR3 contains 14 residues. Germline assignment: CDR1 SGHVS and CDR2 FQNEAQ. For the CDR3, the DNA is TGTGCCAGCACCCGCCGGACAGGGGGAACTGAAGCTTTCTTT. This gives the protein CASTRRTGGTEAFF.

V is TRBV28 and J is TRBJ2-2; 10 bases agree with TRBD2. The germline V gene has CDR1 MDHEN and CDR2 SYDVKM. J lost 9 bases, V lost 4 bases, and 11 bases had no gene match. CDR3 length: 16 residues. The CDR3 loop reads CASSSSSGRGLRELFF. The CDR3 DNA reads TGTGCCAGCAGTTCTTCCAGCGGGAGGGGGCTCCGGGAGCTGTTTTTT.

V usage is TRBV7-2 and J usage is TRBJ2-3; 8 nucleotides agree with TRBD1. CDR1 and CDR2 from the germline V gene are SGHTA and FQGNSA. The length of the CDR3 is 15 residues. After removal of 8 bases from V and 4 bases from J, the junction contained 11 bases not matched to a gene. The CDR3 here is CASGGQGITSDTQYF. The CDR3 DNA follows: TGTGCCAGCGGAGGACAGGGAATAACCTCAGATACGCAGTATTTT.